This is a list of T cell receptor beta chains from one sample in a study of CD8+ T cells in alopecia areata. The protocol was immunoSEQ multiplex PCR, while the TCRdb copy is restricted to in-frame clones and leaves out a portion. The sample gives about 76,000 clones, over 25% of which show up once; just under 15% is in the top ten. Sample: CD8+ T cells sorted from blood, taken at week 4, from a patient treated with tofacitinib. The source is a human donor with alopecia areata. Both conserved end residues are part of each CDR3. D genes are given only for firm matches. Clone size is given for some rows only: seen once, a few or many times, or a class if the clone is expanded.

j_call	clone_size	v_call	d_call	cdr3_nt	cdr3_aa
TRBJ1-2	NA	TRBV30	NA	TGTGCCTGGAGTGTGGGGAGTGGCTACACCTTC	CAWSVGSGYTF
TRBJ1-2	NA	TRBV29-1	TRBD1	TGCAGCGTTGAAGGGCAACAGGGGGCTGACTATGGCTACACCTTC	CSVEGQQGADYGYTF
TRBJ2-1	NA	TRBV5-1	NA	TGCGCCAGCAGCTTGGGCGCGAATGAGCAGTTCTTC	CASSLGANEQFF
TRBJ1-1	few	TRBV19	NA	TGTGCCAGTAGTATGGGCGGTGAAGCTTTCTTT	CASSMGGEAFF
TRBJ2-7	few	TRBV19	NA	TGTGCCAGTAGTCACTCCTACGAGCAGTACTTC	CASSHSYEQYF
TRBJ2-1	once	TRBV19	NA	TGTGCCAGTAGTATAGGAGGGGCAGCCTACAATGAGCAGTTCTTC	CASSIGGAAYNEQFF
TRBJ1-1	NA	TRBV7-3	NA	TGTGCCAGCAGTTGGCAGGGAGGTACTGAAGCTTTCTTT	CASSWQGGTEAFF
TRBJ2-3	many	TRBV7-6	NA	TGTGCCAGCAGCGACACAGATACGCAGTATTTT	CASSDTDTQYF
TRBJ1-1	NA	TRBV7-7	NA	TGTGCCAGCAGCTTAGCCCAGGGGTTGAACACTGAAGCTTTCTTT	CASSLAQGLNTEAFF
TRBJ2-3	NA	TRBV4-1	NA	TGCGCCAGCAGCCAAGATGGGGGGGCGGGAGATACGCAGTATTTT	CASSQDGGAGDTQYF
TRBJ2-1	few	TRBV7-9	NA	TGTGCCAGCAGCTCGGCGGGGGCTAGCTCCTACAATGAGCAGTTCTTC	CASSSAGASSYNEQFF
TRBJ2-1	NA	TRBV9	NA	TGTGCCAGCAGCCCCTTTGGCGATGAGCAGTTCTTC	CASSPFGDEQFF
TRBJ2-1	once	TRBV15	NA	TGTGCCACCAGCAGAGATAGGGCGGCGCGGGGTGAGCAGTTCTTC	CATSRDRAARGEQFF
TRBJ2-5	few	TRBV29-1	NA	TGCAGCGCCCCAGGAGGGGACGGGACCCAGTACTTC	CSAPGGDGTQYF
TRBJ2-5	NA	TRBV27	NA	TGTGCCAGCAGGTTGATGGGTAGAGAGACCCAGTACTTC	CASRLMGRETQYF
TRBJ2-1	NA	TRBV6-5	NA	TGTGCCAGCAGTTACTCATCACAGGGTGGGGAGCAGTTCTTC	CASSYSSQGGEQFF